Shown below are 8 T cell receptor beta chains from a single sample sequenced in a study of blood T cell repertoires in COVID-19. Generated by immunoSEQ multiplex PCR, the TCRdb table keeps only in-frame clones and is missing some. Among roughly 65,000 clones listed, more than 75% were seen once. Sequences were obtained from peripheral blood. Every receptor here comes from a human donor in a cohort sampled during active COVID-19.

In nucleotides, the CDR3 is TGTGCCAGCAGTGCAAGACGCGCGGCCGAGACCCAGTACTTC. Its protein is CASSARRAAETQYF. The V gene is TRBV27, the J gene TRBJ2-5, with D unclear. The V gene lost 5 bases and the J gene lost 5 bases, with 15 bases spanning the gap. The germline V gene has CDR1 MNHEY and CDR2 SMNVEV (reference sequence). The CDR3 has 14 residues.

The chain combines TRBV24-1 with TRBJ2-3; tentative D call: TRBD1 (5 bases). Germline V gives CDR1 KGHDR, CDR2 SFDVKD. V was shortened by 7 bases and J by 0 bases, with 10 bases between the two germline ends. The CDR3 totals 14 residues. DNA for the CDR3: TGTGCCACCAGCCCCAGGGTTAGCACAGATACGCAGTATTTT. This translates into CATSPRVSTDTQYF.

This clone was counted once. The chain joins TRBV18 to TRBJ2-7; 8 bases are a match to TRBD1. V shed 4 bases and J 2 bases; nucleotides not matched to a gene: 4. The CDR3 totals 14 residues. CDR1 is KGHSH and CDR2 is LQKENI in the germline V gene. The CDR3 DNA reads as TGTGCCAGCTCACAAGACAGGGGCGCCTACGAGCAGTACTTC. Residues: CASSQDRGAYEQYF.

V and J are TRBV3-1 (or the pseudogene TRBV3-2) and TRBJ2-5; tentative D call: TRBD1 (5 bases). Germline loops: CDR1 LGHDT, CDR2 YNNKEL (reference sequence). The CDR3 is made up of 13 amino acids. V lost 7 bases and J lost 4, with 13 bases in between. CDR3 protein: CASIQGVGETQYF. The CDR3 DNA follows: TGTGCCAGCATTCAAGGGGTTGGAGAGACCCAGTACTTC.

The CDR3 coding sequence is TGCGCCAGCATTCATAGCGGGAGGGCCGTCGATGAGCAGTTCTTC. Its protein product is CASIHSGRAVDEQFF. This rearrangement joins TRBV23-1 to TRBJ2-1, with 11 bases aligning to TRBD2. TRBV23-1 is identified as an open reading frame with a role that is uncertain. The V gene end was trimmed by 7 bases and the J gene end by 8 bases; junction bases not matched to a gene: 10. The CDR3 contains 15 residues.

This chain links TRBV27 with TRBJ1-3; 7 nucleotides line up with TRBD1. Germline V gene lookup returns CDR1 MNHEY and CDR2 SMNVEV (reference sequence). The CDR3 is 17 amino acids. V shed 10 bases and J 3 bases; nucleotides not matched to a gene: 18. CDR3: CANPPKSQGGNGNTIYF. The CDR3 DNA follows: TGTGCCAATCCGCCCAAATCGCAGGGGGGAAATGGAAACACCATATATTTT.

This rearrangement joins TRBV6-6 to TRBJ1-6, with 7 bases fitting TRBD1. With 8 bases clipped from V and 5 bases from J, the junction kept 6 bases outside the gene matches. CDR3 length: 14 residues. Germline CDR1 MNHNY, CDR2 SVGAGI (reference sequence). The CDR3 here is CASSLTGDNSPLHF. The DNA for the CDR3 is TGTGCCAGCTCCCTTACAGGGGATAATTCACCCCTCCACTTT.

The genes are TRBV5-4 and TRBJ2-7; perhaps TRBD1 as D (5 bases). Germline values: CDR1 SGHNT, CDR2 YYREEE (reference sequence). The V end was cut by 1 base, the J end by 3 bases, with 17 bases between. The CDR3 loop spans 16 amino acids. The CDR3 DNA sequence: TGTGCCAGCAGCTTGTTACGGACGACAGACCTCTACGAGCAGTACTTC. The encoded protein is CASSLLRTTDLYEQYF. Variable domain in full (rest from reference TRBV5-4 and TRBJ2-7): ETGVTQSPTHLIKTRGQQVTLRCSSQSGHNTVSWYQQALGQGPQFIFQYYREEENGRGNFPPRFSGLQFPNYSSELNVNALELDDSALYLCASSLLRTTDLYEQYFGPGTRLTVT.